This T cell receptor (beta chain) was sequenced in a study of CD8+ T cells in alopecia areata. About the research overall: The drug, oral tofacitinib, was given to treated patients at 5 to 10 mg twice daily. Tofacitinib continued for 6 to 18 months and was then withheld for 6 months.

With respect to this clone: The antigen is undetermined.

Extracted RNA was reverse transcribed, and the resulting cDNA served as sequencing template. Clones were sequenced by immunoSEQ multiplex PCR, and TCRdb holds only the in-frame ones, with some missing. The sample comprises under 300,000 clones, 67% of which are singletons, and more than 0.95% rests with the top ten. Germline CDR1 reads SQVTM; CDR2 reads ANQGSEA. The CDR3 covers 14 residues. V lost 6 bases and J lost 7, with 20 bases in between. Alopecia areata patients provided lesional scalp punch biopsies and peripheral blood, both collected for the study. General study points: Across lesional scalp, and particularly alopecia totalis/universalis, clonality surpassed that of normal scalp.

The sequencing used CD4+ T cells sorted from blood, collected at week 0. V and J are TRBV29-1 and TRBJ2-3; D unresolved. The receptor's source is a human donor with alopecia areata. The CDR3 spells CSVAPAGLGNTQYF. CDR3 nucleotides: TGCAGCGTGGCCCCTGCTGGGTTAGGAAATACGCAGTATTTT.